One sample yielded the 2 T cell receptor beta chains listed below, sequenced in a study of CD4 T cell repertoires in COVID-19. No culture step preceded sequencing of the ex vivo isolated memory T cells. The data were produced by immunoSEQ multiplex PCR, yet TCRdb's version contains in-frame clones alone and is incomplete. The sample holds 20,000 to 30,000 clones, over 90% seen once. This specimen was circulating follicular helper CD4+ T cells (cTfh) from blood, taken before the COVID-19 pandemic. These receptors all stem from a human donor who had COVID-19.

The chain joins TRBV10-1 to TRBJ2-1; 10 nucleotides line up with TRBD1. Losses at the gene ends were 5 bases for V and 7 bases for J; bases not matched to a gene: 8. Germline-derived CDR1 and CDR2 are WNHNN and SYGVQD (reference sequence). The CDR3 has 15 amino acids. The CDR3 nucleotides are TGCGCCAGCAGTAAGACAGGGGGCGGTGTTAATGAGCAGTTCTTC. The encoded protein is CASSKTGGGVNEQFF.

The J gene is TRBJ2-6, the V gene TRBV28; D is perhaps TRBD1 (6 bases). The CDR3 consists of 15 residues. Trimming stripped 8 bases from V and 4 bases from J, with 15 bases between. The germline gives CDR1 MDHEN, CDR2 SYDVKM. The DNA of the CDR3 is TGTGCCAGCTACCAACAGGGTTCCGGGGCCAACGTCCTGACTTTC. It is translated as CASYQQGSGANVLTF.